This is a list of T cell receptor beta chains from one sample in a study of blood T cell repertoires in COVID-19. TCRdb keeps only in-frame clones here, not all; method: immunoSEQ multiplex PCR. This table holds 260,000 or so clones, around 86% found once. The sample comprised PBMCs or T cells enriched from blood (not recorded which). The source of these receptors is a man aged 18 to 35 who had recovered from COVID-19. CDR3s include the opening cysteine and the closing phenylalanine or tryptophan. The order of the fields is CDR3 protein, CDR3 DNA, J gene, D gene, clone size, V gene. D genes are given only for firm matches. Size tells how often a clone was seen (once, few, many) or the class of an expanded clone, and some rows leave it out.

cdr3_aa: CASSPLAGFSYNEQFF
cdr3_nt: TGCGCCAGCAGCCCTTTAGCGGGATTCTCCTACAATGAGCAGTTCTTC
j_call: TRBJ2-1
d_call: TRBD2
clone_size: .
v_call: TRBV4-1

cdr3_aa: CASSQVPLDRAQKLFF
cdr3_nt: TGCGCCAGCAGCCAAGTTCCCCTGGACAGGGCGCAAAAACTGTTTTTT
j_call: TRBJ1-4
d_call: TRBD1
clone_size: .
v_call: TRBV4-1

cdr3_aa: CASSYSLSGRYEQYF
cdr3_nt: TGTGCCAGCAGTTACTCTCTTAGCGGGAGATACGAGCAGTACTTC
j_call: TRBJ2-7
d_call: TRBD2
clone_size: .
v_call: TRBV6-5

cdr3_aa: CASTALGRNTEAFF
cdr3_nt: TGTGCCAGCACGGCGCTGGGCAGGAACACTGAAGCTTTCTTT
j_call: TRBJ1-1
d_call: .
clone_size: .
v_call: TRBV25-1

cdr3_aa: CASSLQGATGELFF
cdr3_nt: TGCGCCAGCAGCTTGCAGGGGGCCACCGGGGAGCTGTTTTTT
j_call: TRBJ2-2
d_call: TRBD1
clone_size: .
v_call: TRBV5-1

cdr3_aa: CASSSRQGDEKLFF
cdr3_nt: TGTGCCAGCAGTTCCAGACAGGGTGATGAAAAACTGTTTTTT
j_call: TRBJ1-4
d_call: TRBD1
clone_size: .
v_call: TRBV27

cdr3_aa: CASSLRSEAMNTGELFF
cdr3_nt: TGCGCCAGCAGCTTGCGGTCGGAAGCGATGAACACCGGGGAGCTGTTTTTT
j_call: TRBJ2-2
d_call: .
clone_size: .
v_call: TRBV5-1

cdr3_aa: CASSLGLETDTQYF
cdr3_nt: TGTGCCAGCAGCCTGGGACTTGAAACCGATACGCAGTATTTT
j_call: TRBJ2-3
d_call: .
clone_size: .
v_call: TRBV4-2

cdr3_aa: CASSGSNEQFF
cdr3_nt: TGTGCCAGCAGCGGCTCCAATGAGCAGTTCTTC
j_call: TRBJ2-1
d_call: .
clone_size: .
v_call: TRBV7-9

cdr3_aa: CASSERNYGYTF
cdr3_nt: TGTGCCAGCAGTGAGAGGAACTATGGCTACACCTTC
j_call: TRBJ1-2
d_call: .
clone_size: few
v_call: TRBV6-1

cdr3_aa: CSVRTSGYEQYF
cdr3_nt: TGCAGCGTTCGGACTAGCGGCTACGAGCAGTACTTC
j_call: TRBJ2-7
d_call: TRBD2
clone_size: .
v_call: TRBV29-1

cdr3_aa: CASSRRDGFTGELFF
cdr3_nt: TGTGCCAGCAGCCGGAGGGACGGTTTCACCGGGGAGCTGTTTTTT
j_call: TRBJ2-2
d_call: .
clone_size: .
v_call: TRBV5-4

cdr3_aa: CASSQDIRRQEYYGYTF
cdr3_nt: TGTGCCAGCAGCCAAGATATTAGGAGACAGGAGTACTATGGCTACACCTTC
j_call: TRBJ1-2
d_call: .
clone_size: .
v_call: TRBV3-1/TRBV3-2

cdr3_aa: CASSLFRLRTSRSMNTEAFF
cdr3_nt: TGTGCCAGCAGTTTATTTCGGTTAAGGACTTCTCGATCCATGAACACTGAAGCTTTCTTT
j_call: TRBJ1-1
d_call: .
clone_size: .
v_call: TRBV28

cdr3_aa: CASSDQGANYGYTF
cdr3_nt: TGTGCCAGCAGTGACCAGGGGGCTAACTATGGCTACACCTTC
j_call: TRBJ1-2
d_call: TRBD1
clone_size: .
v_call: TRBV2

cdr3_aa: CASSLGQFYEQYF
cdr3_nt: TGTGCCAGCAGTTTGGGACAGTTCTACGAGCAGTACTTC
j_call: TRBJ2-7
d_call: TRBD1
clone_size: .
v_call: TRBV27

cdr3_aa: CASSQGLAGVFYEQYF
cdr3_nt: TGTGCCAGCAGCCAAGGACTAGCGGGAGTCTTCTACGAGCAGTACTTC
j_call: TRBJ2-7
d_call: TRBD2
clone_size: .
v_call: TRBV3-1/TRBV3-2

cdr3_aa: CASLELAGDNEQFF
cdr3_nt: TGTGCCAGCTTAGAACTAGCGGGAGACAATGAGCAGTTCTTC
j_call: TRBJ2-1
d_call: TRBD2
clone_size: few
v_call: TRBV7-9

cdr3_aa: CASSVYSGRGPDTQYF
cdr3_nt: TGTGCCAGCAGCGTCTATAGCGGGAGGGGGCCAGATACGCAGTATTTT
j_call: TRBJ2-3
d_call: TRBD2
clone_size: few
v_call: TRBV9

cdr3_aa: CASSATGTSGSHEQFF
cdr3_nt: TGTGCCAGCAGCGCAACCGGGACTAGCGGTTCGCATGAGCAGTTCTTC
j_call: TRBJ2-1
d_call: TRBD2
clone_size: .
v_call: TRBV9

cdr3_aa: CASSLLLSVTGYTDTQYF
cdr3_nt: TGTGCCAGCAGCTTATTGCTCTCCGTGACAGGCTACACAGATACGCAGTATTTT
j_call: TRBJ2-3
d_call: .
clone_size: .
v_call: TRBV13

cdr3_aa: CASSLRVGTGHREAFF
cdr3_nt: TGTGCCAGCAGCTTAAGGGTCGGGACAGGGCATCGTGAAGCTTTCTTT
j_call: TRBJ1-1
d_call: TRBD1
clone_size: .
v_call: TRBV7-2

cdr3_aa: CASSFGLVADTQYF
cdr3_nt: TGTGCCAGCAGTTTTGGACTAGTCGCAGATACGCAGTATTTT
j_call: TRBJ2-3
d_call: TRBD2
clone_size: .
v_call: TRBV27